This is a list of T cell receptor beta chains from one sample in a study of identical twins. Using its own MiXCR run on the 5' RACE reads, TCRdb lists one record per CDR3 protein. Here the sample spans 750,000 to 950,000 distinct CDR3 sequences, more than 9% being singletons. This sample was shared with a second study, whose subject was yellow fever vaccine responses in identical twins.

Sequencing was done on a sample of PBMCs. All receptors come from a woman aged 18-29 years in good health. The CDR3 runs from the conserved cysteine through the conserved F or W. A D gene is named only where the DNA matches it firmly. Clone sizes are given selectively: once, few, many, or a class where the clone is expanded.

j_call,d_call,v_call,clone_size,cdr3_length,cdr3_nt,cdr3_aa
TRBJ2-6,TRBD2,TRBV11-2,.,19,TGTGCCAGCAGCTTAGTGGGACTAGCGGGCCCCTCCGGGGCCAACGTCCTGACTTTC,CASSLVGLAGPSGANVLTF
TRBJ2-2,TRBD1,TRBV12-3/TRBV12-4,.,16,TGTGCCAGTTTAAACTGGGACAGGGAGAACACCGGGGAGCTGTTTTTT,CASLNWDRENTGELFF
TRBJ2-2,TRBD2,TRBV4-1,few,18,TGCGCCAGCAGCCAGGGGACTAGCGGGGGGGCCTGGACCGGGGAGCTGTTTTTT,CASSQGTSGGAWTGELFF
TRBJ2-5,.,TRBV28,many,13,TGTGCCAGCAGGACTCGACAGCAAGAGACCCAGTACTTC,CASRTRQQETQYF
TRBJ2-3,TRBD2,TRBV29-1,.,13,TGCAGCGCCGGACTAGCGGAGGGAAATACGCAGTATTTT,CSAGLAEGNTQYF
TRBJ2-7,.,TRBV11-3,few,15,TGTGCCAGCAGCTCCTCACTAGAGAGGTCCTACGAGCAGTACTTC,CASSSSLERSYEQYF
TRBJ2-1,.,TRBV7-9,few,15,TGTGCCAGCAGCTCCAACGGGGGAACCTACAATGAGCAGTTCTTC,CASSSNGGTYNEQFF
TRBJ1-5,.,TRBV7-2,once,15,TGTGCCAGCAGCTTCCTGTATGGGAGCAATCAGCCCCAGCATTTT,CASSFLYGSNQPQHF
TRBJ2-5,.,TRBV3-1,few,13,TGTGCCAGCAGCCAACTATCTCAAGAGACCCAGTACTTC,CASSQLSQETQYF
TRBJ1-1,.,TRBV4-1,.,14,TGCGCCAGCAGCCACGAACGGGGGTTGGATGAAGCTTTCTTT,CASSHERGLDEAFF
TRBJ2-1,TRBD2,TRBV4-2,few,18,TGTGCCAGCAGCCAAGAATTCCCCGCCAGCGGGAATAGTGATGAGCAGTTCTTC,CASSQEFPASGNSDEQFF
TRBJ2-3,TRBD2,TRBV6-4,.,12,TGTGCCAGCAGTGAAGGGACTAGCACGCAGTATTTT,CASSEGTSTQYF
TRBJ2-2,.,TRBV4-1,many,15,TGCGCCAGCAGCCAATCTACAGTCCTCCCCGGGGAGCTGTTTTTT,CASSQSTVLPGELFF
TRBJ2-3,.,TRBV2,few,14,TGTGCCAGCAGTGAAGACGGGGGCACAGATACGCAGTATTTT,CASSEDGGTDTQYF
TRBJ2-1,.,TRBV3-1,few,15,TGTGCCAGCAGCCAAGCCGGGACTCCCCCGAATGAGCAGTTCTTC,CASSQAGTPPNEQFF
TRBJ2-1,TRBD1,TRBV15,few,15,TGTGCCACCAGCCGCGGGACAGGGTTGGATGTTGAGCAGTTCTTC,CATSRGTGLDVEQFF
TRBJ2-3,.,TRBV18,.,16,TGTGCCAGCTCACCACCAGGCCGAGGAGACACAGATACGCAGTATTTT,CASSPPGRGDTDTQYF
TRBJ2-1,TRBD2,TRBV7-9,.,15,TGTGCCAGCAGTGGCCCCCCCCGGGGGGGAAATGAGCAGTTCTTC,CASSGPPRGGNEQFF
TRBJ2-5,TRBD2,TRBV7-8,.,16,TGTGCCAGCAGCTTACGTTCCGAGCGGGGGGGTGAGACCCAGTACTTC,CASSLRSERGGETQYF
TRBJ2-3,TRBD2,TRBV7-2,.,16,TGTGCCAGCAGCTTAGGGGGAGGGAGGGCCACAGATACGCAGTATTTT,CASSLGGGRATDTQYF
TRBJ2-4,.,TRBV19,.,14,TGTGCCAGTATGTCATGGGGGGACAAAAACATTCAGTACTTC,CASMSWGDKNIQYF
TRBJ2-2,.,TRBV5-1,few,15,TGCGCCAGCAGCCTGGGGGTCGGAGACACCGGGGAGCTGTTTTTT,CASSLGVGDTGELFF
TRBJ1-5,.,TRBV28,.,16,TGTGCCAGCAGTTTTTTTGGGGGGGGCGGAGGTCAGCCCCAGCATTTT,CASSFFGGGGGQPQHF
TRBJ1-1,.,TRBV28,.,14,TGTGCCAGCAGTCGCATAAATGGGGACACTGAAGCTTTCTTT,CASSRINGDTEAFF
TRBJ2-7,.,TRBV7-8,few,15,TGTGCCAGCAGCTTAGAGCTCGCACGGGACTACGAGCAGTACTTC,CASSLELARDYEQYF
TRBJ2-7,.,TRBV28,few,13,TGTGCCAGCAGTTCGGAGCCCACCTACGAGCAGTACTTC,CASSSEPTYEQYF
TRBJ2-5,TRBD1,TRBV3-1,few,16,TGTGCCAGCAGCCAAGATCTTTGGGACAGCCAAGAGACCCAGTACTTC,CASSQDLWDSQETQYF
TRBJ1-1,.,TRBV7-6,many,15,TGTGCCAGCAGCTTAGCTCTGGGTAGCAGCACTGAAGCTTTCTTT,CASSLALGSSTEAFF
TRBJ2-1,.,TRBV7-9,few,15,TGTGCCAGCAGCTTATCGGGGGCGAGCGGAGATGAGCAGTTCTTC,CASSLSGASGDEQFF
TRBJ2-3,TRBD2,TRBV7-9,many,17,TGTGCCAGCAGCTTATACTCGACTAGCGGTGACACAGATACGCAGTATTTT,CASSLYSTSGDTDTQYF
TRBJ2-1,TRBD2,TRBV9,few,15,TGTGCCAGCAGCGTGGACGGGACTAACTACAATGAGCAGTTCTTC,CASSVDGTNYNEQFF
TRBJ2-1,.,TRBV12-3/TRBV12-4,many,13,TGTGCCAGCAGCCCCTCGACCTACAATGAGCAGTTCTTC,CASSPSTYNEQFF
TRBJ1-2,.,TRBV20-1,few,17,TGCAGTGCTAGAGTCCCAACCGGTGGTTTTGGGAGTTTTGGCTACACCTTC,CSARVPTGGFGSFGYTF
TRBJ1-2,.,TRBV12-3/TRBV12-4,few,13,TGTGCCAGCAGTGTCTCAGGGGCCCCGGTCGACACCTTC,CASSVSGAPVDTF
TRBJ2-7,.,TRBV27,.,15,TGTGCCAGCAGTTCCCCCGGGACTCTTCTCGACGAGCAGTACTTC,CASSSPGTLLDEQYF
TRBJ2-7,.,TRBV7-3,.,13,TGTGCCAGCAGCTTAACAGAGTCCTACGAGCAGTACTTC,CASSLTESYEQYF
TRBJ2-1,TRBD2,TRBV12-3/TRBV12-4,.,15,TGTGCCAGCACAAAGCGGGAGCGGACCTACAATGAGCAGTTCTTC,CASTKRERTYNEQFF
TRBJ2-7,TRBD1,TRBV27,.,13,TGTGCCAGCGGTGGGACAGGGTTCTACGAGCAGTACTTC,CASGGTGFYEQYF
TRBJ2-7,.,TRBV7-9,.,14,TGTGCCAGCAGCTTTCAGGGCGAGGCCTACGAGCAGTACTTC,CASSFQGEAYEQYF
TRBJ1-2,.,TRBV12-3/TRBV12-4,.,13,TGTGCCAGCACCCCGAGGACAGTCTATGGCTACACCTTC,CASTPRTVYGYTF
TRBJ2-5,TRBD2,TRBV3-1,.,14,TGTGCCAGCAACGTAGCGGGGGGGCCCGAGACCCAGTACTTC,CASNVAGGPETQYF